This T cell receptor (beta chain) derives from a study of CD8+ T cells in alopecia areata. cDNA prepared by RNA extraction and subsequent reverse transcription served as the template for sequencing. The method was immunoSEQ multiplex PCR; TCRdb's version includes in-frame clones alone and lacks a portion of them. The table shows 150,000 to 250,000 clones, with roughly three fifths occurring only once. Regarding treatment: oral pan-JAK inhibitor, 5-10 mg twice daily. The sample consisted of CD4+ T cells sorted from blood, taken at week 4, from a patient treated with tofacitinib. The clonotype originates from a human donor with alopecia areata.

CDR3 sequence (DNA): TGTGCCAGTAGTGTTAGGGGGGCCGGGACCCAGTACTTC. Protein product: CASSVRGAGTQYF. The chain links TRBV19 to TRBJ2-5; D is tentatively TRBD1 or TRBD2 (6 bases each). The germline V gene has CDR1 LNHDA and CDR2 SQIVND (reference sequence). The CDR3 is 13 amino acids. Deletions cut 5 bases from V and 7 bases from J, with 14 bases between.